This TCR beta chain was identified in a study of siplizumab effects on memory and regulatory T cells. Unstimulated naive, memory, effector memory and TEMRA subsets were sequenced, and this was done in a few donor pairs. Clones were sequenced by immunoSEQ multiplex PCR, and TCRdb holds only the in-frame ones, with some missing. The table shows tens of thousands of clones, with more than 75% occurring only once. As regards this clone: No antigen is known for it.

Germline lookup yields CDR1 SSHAT and CDR2 FNYEAQ (reference sequence). The ends were cut back, 0 bases at V and 2 bases at J, with 12 bases in the middle. This CDR3 spans 16 amino acids. Study-level points and caveats: Relative to controls at roughly 26%, mappable alloreactive CD4+ clones exhibited a mean Treg-derived proportion of approximately 70% with siplizumab.

The chain links TRBV7-7 to TRBJ2-3, with D possibly matching TRBD2 (5 bases). The TCR sequence derives from a human donor in good health. The sequenced sample consisted of naive CD8+ T cells sorted from blood. DNA for the CDR3: TGTGCCAGCAGCTTAGCTCCCGGGGAACCCACAGATACGCAGTATTTT. Translated: CASSLAPGEPTDTQYF.